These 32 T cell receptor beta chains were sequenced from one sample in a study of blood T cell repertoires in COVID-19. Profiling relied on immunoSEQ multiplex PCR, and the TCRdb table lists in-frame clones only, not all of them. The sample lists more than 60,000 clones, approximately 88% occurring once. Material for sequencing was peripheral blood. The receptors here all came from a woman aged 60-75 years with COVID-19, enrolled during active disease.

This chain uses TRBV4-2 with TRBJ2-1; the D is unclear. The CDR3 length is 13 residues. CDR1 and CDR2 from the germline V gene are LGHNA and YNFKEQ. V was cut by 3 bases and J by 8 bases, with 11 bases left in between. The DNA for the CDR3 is TGTGCCAGCAGCCAGCCCTCTAGAGATGAGCAGTTCTTC. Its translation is CASSQPSRDEQFF.

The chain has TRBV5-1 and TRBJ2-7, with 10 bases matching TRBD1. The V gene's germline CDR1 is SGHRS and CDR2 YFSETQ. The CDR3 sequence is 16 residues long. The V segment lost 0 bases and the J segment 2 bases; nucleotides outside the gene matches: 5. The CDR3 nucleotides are TGCGCCAGCAGCTTGGGTACCGGGACAGGGGCCTACGAGCAGTACTTC. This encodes CASSLGTGTGAYEQYF.

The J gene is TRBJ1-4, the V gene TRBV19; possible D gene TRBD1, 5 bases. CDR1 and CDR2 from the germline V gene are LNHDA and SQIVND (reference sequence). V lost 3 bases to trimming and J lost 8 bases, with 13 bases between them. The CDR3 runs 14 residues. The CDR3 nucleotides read TGTGCCAGTAGTATTCAGGGTGGGCGGGAAAAACTGTTTTTT. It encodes CASSIQGGREKLFF.

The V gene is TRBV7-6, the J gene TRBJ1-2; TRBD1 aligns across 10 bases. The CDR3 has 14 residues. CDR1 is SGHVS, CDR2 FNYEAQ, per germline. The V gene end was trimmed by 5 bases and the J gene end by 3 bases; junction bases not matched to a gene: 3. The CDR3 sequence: CASSKTGGDYGYTF. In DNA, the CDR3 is TGTGCCAGCAGCAAGACAGGGGGCGACTATGGCTACACCTTC.

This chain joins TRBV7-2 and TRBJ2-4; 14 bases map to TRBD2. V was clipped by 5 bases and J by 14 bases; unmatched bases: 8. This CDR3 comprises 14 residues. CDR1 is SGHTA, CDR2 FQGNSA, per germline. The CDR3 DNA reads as TGTGCCAGCAGCCCCGGGACTAGCGGGAGTTTAGAGTACTTC. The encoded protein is CASSPGTSGSLEYF.

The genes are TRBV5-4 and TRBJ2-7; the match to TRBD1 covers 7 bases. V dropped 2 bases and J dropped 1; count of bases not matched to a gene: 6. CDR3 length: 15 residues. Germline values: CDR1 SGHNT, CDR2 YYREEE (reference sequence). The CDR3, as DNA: TGTGCCAGCAGCTTAGACCCGGGACAGTCCTACGAGCAGTACTTC. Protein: CASSLDPGQSYEQYF.

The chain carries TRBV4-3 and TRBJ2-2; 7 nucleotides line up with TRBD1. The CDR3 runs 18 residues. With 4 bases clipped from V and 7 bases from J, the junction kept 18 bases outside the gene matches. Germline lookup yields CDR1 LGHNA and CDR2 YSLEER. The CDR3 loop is CASSPNWAVTGFIGELFF. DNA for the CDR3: TGCGCCAGCAGCCCCAACTGGGCTGTGACAGGGTTTATCGGGGAGCTGTTTTTT.

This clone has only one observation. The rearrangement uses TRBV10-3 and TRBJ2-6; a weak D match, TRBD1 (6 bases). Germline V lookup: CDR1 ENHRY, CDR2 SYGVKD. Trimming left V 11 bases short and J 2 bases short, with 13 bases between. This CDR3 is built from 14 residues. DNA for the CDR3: TGTGCCGCTCGCAAGGGGGCTGGGGCCAACGTCCTGACTTTC. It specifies CAARKGAGANVLTF.

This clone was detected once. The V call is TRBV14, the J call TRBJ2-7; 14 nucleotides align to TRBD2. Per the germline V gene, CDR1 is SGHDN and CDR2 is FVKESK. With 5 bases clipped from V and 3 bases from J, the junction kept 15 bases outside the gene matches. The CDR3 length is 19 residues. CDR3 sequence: CASSAHFPGLAGVIYEQYF. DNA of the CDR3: TGTGCCAGCAGCGCCCACTTTCCGGGACTAGCGGGAGTAATCTACGAGCAGTACTTC.

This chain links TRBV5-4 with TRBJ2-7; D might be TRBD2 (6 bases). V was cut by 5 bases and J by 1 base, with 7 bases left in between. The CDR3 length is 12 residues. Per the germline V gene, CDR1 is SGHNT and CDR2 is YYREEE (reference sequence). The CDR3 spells CASSRESYEQYF. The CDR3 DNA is TGTGCCAGCAGTCGGGAGTCCTACGAGCAGTACTTC.

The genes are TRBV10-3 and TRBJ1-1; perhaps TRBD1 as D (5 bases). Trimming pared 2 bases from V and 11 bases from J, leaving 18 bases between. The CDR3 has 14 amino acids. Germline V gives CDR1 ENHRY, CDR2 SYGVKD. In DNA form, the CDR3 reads TGTGCCATCAGTGAGAGGGGAGTGGGAGGCCGCGCTTTCTTT. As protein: CAISERGVGGRAFF.

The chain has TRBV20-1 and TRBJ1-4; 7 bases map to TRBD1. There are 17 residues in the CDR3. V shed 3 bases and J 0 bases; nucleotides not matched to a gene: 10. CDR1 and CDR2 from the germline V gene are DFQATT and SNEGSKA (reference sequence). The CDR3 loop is CSASGGPGQSTNEKLFF. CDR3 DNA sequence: TGCAGTGCTAGTGGTGGGCCGGGACAGTCAACTAATGAAAAACTGTTTTTT.

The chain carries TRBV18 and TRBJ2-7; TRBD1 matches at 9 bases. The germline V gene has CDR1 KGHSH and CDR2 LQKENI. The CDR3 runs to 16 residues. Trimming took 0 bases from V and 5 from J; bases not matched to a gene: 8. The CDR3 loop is CASSPPADRGFNEQYF. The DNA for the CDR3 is TGTGCCAGCTCACCACCCGCCGACAGGGGGTTCAACGAGCAGTACTTC.

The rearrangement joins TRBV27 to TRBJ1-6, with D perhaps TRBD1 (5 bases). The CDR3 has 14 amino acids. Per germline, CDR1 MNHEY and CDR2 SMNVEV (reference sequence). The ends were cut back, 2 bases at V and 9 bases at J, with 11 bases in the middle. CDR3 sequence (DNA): TGTGCCAGCAGTTTACAGGGAAAAGGTTCACCCCTCCACTTT. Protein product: CASSLQGKGSPLHF.

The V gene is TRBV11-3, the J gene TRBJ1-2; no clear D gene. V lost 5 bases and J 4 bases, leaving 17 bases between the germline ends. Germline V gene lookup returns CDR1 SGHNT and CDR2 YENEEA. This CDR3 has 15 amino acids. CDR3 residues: CASSRMREGTYGYTF. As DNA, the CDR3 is TGTGCCAGCAGCCGTATGAGAGAGGGCACCTATGGCTACACCTTC.

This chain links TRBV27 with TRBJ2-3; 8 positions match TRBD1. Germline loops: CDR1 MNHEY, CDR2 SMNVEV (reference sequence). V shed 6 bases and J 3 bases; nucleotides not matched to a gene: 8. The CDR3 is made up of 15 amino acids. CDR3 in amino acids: CASSPRGRVTDTQYF. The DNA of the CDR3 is TGTGCCAGCAGCCCCAGGGGGCGGGTTACAGATACGCAGTATTTT.

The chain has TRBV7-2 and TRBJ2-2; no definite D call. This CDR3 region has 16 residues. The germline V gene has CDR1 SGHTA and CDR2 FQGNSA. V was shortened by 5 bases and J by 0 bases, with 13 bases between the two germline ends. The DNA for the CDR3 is TGTGCCAGCAGCCAATCATCGCTAGCGAACACCGGGGAGCTGTTTTTT. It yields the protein CASSQSSLANTGELFF.

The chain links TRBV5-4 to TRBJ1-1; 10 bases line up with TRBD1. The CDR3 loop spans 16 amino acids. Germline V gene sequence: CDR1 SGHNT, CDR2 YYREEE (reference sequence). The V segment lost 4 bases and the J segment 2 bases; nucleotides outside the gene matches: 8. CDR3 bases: TGTGCCAGCAGCCGGGGACAGGGGTTTAGTAACACTGAAGCTTTCTTT. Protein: CASSRGQGFSNTEAFF. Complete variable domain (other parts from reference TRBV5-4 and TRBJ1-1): ETGVTQSPTHLIKTRGQQVTLRCSSQSGHNTVSWYQQALGQGPQFIFQYYREEENGRGNFPPRFSGLQFPNYSSELNVNALELDDSALYLCASSRGQGFSNTEAFFGQGTRLTVV.

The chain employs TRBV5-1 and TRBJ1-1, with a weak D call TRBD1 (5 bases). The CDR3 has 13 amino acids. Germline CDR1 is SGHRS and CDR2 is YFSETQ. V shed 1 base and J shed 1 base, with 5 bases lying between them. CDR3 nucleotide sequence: TGCGCCAGCAGCTTGACAGGGAACACTGAAGCTTTCTTT. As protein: CASSLTGNTEAFF.

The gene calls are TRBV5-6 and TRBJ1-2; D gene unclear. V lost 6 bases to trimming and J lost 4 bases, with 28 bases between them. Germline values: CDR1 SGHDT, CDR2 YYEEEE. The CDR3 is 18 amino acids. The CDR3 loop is CASTWREGRASTFYGYTF. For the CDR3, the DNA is TGTGCCAGCACCTGGCGGGAAGGTCGGGCCTCTACCTTCTATGGCTACACCTTC.

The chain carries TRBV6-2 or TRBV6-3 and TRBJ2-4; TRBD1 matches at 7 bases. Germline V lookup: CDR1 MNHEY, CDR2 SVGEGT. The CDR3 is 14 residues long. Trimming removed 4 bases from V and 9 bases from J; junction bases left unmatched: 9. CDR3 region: CASSSTGAWSIQYF. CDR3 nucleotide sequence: TGTGCCAGCAGTTCCACAGGGGCGTGGAGCATTCAGTACTTC.

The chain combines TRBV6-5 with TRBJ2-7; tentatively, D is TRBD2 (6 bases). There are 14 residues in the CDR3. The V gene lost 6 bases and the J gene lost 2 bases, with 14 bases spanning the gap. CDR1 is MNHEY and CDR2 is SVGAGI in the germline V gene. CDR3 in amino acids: CASRPPGLPYEQYF. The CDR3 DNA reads TGTGCCAGCAGGCCCCCGGGACTCCCCTACGAGCAGTACTTC.

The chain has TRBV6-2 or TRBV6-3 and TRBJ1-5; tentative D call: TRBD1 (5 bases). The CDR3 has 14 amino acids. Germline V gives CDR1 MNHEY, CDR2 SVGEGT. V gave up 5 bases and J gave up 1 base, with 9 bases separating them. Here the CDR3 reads CASSKGISNQPQHF. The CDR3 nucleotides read TGTGCCAGCAGTAAGGGGATAAGCAATCAGCCCCAGCATTTT.

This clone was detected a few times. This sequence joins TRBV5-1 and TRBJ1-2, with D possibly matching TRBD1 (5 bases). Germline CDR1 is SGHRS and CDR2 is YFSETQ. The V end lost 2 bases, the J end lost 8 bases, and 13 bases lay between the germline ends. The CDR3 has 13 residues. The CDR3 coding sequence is TGCGCCAGCAGCTTCGACAGCGGGCAGGGCTACACCTTC. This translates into CASSFDSGQGYTF.

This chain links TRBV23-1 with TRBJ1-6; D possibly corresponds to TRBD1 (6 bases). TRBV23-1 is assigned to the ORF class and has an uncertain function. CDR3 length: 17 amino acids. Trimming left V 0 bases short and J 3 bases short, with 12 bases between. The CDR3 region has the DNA TGCGCCAGCAGTCAATCGGGGGGGCGCCACTATAATTCACCCCTCCACTTT. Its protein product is CASSQSGGRHYNSPLHF.

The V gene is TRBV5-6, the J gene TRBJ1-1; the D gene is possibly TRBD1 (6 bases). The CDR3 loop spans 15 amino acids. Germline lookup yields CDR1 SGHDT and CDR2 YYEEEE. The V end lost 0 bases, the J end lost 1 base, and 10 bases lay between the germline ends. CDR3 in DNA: TGTGCCAGCAGCTTGGTGGGGGCACAGAACACTGAAGCTTTCTTT. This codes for CASSLVGAQNTEAFF. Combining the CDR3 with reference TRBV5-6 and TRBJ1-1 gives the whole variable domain DAGVTQSPTHLIKTRGQQVTLRCSPKSGHDTVSWYQQALGQGPQFIFQYYEEEERQRGNFPDRFSGHQFPNYSSELNVNALLLGDSALYLCASSLVGAQNTEAFFGQGTRLTVV.

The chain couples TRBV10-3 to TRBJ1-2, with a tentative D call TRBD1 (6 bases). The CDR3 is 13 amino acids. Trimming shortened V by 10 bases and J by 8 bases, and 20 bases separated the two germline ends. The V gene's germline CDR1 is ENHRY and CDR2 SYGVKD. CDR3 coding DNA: TGTGCCAGCTCGCGGGGGCGCTTCGAAGGCTACACCTTC. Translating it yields CASSRGRFEGYTF.

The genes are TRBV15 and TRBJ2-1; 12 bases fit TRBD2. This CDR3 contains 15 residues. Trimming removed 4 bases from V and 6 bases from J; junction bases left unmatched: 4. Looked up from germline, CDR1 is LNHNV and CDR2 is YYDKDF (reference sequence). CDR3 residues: CATSIRTSGVNEQFF. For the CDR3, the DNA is TGTGCCACCAGCATTCGGACTAGCGGGGTCAATGAGCAGTTCTTC.

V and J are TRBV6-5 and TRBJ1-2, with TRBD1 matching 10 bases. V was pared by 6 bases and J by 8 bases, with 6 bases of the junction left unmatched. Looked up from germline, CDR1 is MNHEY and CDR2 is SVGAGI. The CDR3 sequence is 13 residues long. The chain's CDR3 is CASSTTGGWGYTF. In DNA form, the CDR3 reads TGTGCCAGCAGCACGACAGGGGGCTGGGGCTACACCTTC.

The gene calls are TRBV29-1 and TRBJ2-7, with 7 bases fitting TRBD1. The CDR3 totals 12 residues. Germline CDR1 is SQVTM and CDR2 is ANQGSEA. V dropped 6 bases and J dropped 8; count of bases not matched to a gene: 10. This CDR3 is CSVENYRGQQYF. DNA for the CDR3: TGCAGCGTGGAGAACTACAGGGGCCAGCAGTACTTC.

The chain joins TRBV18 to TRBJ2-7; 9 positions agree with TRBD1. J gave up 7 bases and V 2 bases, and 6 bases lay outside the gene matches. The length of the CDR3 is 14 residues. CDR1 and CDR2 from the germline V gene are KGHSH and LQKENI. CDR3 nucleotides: TGTGCCAGCTCACCAGACAGGGGGATGGGAGAGCAGTACTTC. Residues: CASSPDRGMGEQYF.

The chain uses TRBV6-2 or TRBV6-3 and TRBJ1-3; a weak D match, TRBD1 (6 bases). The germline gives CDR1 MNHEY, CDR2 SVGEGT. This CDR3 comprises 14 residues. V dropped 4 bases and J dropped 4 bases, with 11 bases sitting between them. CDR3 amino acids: CASSWTDPGNTIYF. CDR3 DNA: TGTGCCAGCAGTTGGACAGATCCGGGAAACACCATATATTTT.